The clone carrying this T cell receptor (beta chain) was picked up one time. Its antigen is undetermined. A much larger clone differs by one base, so this may be a read error. This sample was taken from a study of human T cells and chemical hapten exposure. Time point meaning: pre-sensitization, week 0. As for treatment: therapeutic diphenylcyclopropenone sensitization with weekly scalp DPC. The library tagged individual cDNA molecules with unique molecular identifiers. TCRdb ran MiXCR on the RACE reads and lists one entry per CDR3 protein. The table includes fewer than 300,000 distinct CDR3 sequences, approximately 8.6% detected once. General study points: Donors had alopecia, so their immune response may differ from healthy people's.

The CDR3 is 14 amino acids. Germline V CDR1 and CDR2: SGHDN, FVKESK. V was shortened by 1 base and J by 9 bases, with 13 bases between the two germline ends. This receptor was identified in a woman between 40 and 50 years old with alopecia areata. Some clones in this sample may be carry-over from other donors' samples. The starting material was whole blood, obtained in connection with sensitization to the hapten diphenylcyclopropenone (DPC). The chain is built from TRBV14 and TRBJ2-1; D unclear. CDR3 amino acids: CASSQAPLWGEQFF. The CDR3 nucleotides are TGTGCCAGCAGCCAAGCCCCTTTGTGGGGTGAGCAGTTCTTC.